The 8 T cell receptor beta chains presented below share a single source sample, sequenced in a study of T cells in Graves' hyperthyroidism and ophthalmopathy. The CDR3 regions of TCR beta were amplified from RNA transcripts. HTBI primers were the set used in a first-round RT-PCR of the TCR CDR3. TCRdb independently ran MiXCR on the multiplex PCR reads; one entry per CDR3 protein. The sample lists 220,000 or so distinct CDR3 sequences, about a sixth occurring once. Input material: blood. Receptors were obtained from a woman aged 18-29 years with Graves' ophthalmopathy.

This clonotype was recorded once. Here the CDR3 DNA reads TGCAGTGCTAGAGATAGCTGGGGGAAGAGTGAAGCTTTCTTT. The encoded protein is CSARDSWGKSEAFF. The chain links TRBV20-1 to TRBJ1-1; tentatively, D is TRBD1 (5 bases). Per the germline V gene, CDR1 is DFQATT and CDR2 is SNEGSKA (reference sequence). V dropped 0 bases and J dropped 7 bases, with 15 bases sitting between them. This CDR3 comprises 14 residues.

A few counts support this clonotype. The V call is TRBV7-9, the J call TRBJ2-1; 12 bases agree with TRBD2. This CDR3 contains 14 residues. In germline, CDR1 is SEHNR, CDR2 FQNEAQ (reference sequence). Germline trimming cut 7 bases from V and 9 bases from J; bases unmatched to any gene: 7. The CDR3 spells CASNPLAGGREQFF. CDR3 nucleotide sequence: TGTGCCAGCAATCCCCTAGCGGGAGGGCGTGAGCAGTTCTTC. The whole variable domain, filled in from reference TRBV7-9 and TRBJ2-1, reads DTGVSQNPRHKITKRGQNVTFRCDPISEHNRLYWYRQTLGQGPEFLTYFQNEAQLEKSRLLSDRFSAERPKGSFSTLEIQRTEQGDSAMYLCASNPLAGGREQFFGPGTRLTVL.

This clonotype has at least ten counts. The chain employs TRBV20-1 and TRBJ2-5; 10 bases are shared with TRBD1. V dropped 4 bases and J dropped 4; count of bases not matched to a gene: 9. The CDR3 runs to 15 residues. Germline loops: CDR1 DFQATT, CDR2 SNEGSKA (reference sequence). CDR3 sequence reads: CSATSRDRGLETQYF. CDR3 nucleotide sequence: TGCAGTGCTACCTCCCGGGACAGGGGTTTAGAGACCCAGTACTTC.

This clonotype has ten or more counts. CDR3 sequence reads: CAWSGLTGWDEQFF. DNA of the CDR3: TGTGCCTGGAGTGGACTGACAGGGTGGGATGAGCAGTTCTTC. This sequence joins TRBV30 and TRBJ2-1, with 7 bases lining up with TRBD1. CDR3 size: 14 residues. In germline, CDR1 is GTSNPN, CDR2 SVGIG (reference sequence). Trimming at V came to 1 base and at J to 8 bases, leaving 8 bases not matched to a gene.

Many counts were recorded for this clonotype. This chain connects TRBV12-3 or TRBV12-4 to TRBJ2-7, with 8 bases identical to TRBD1. V was clipped by 4 bases and J by 3 bases; unmatched bases: 11. The CDR3 runs to 16 residues. The CDR3 protein is CASSSLGQGTNYEQYF. The CDR3 region has the DNA TGTGCCAGCAGTTCCCTAGGACAGGGAACTAACTACGAGCAGTACTTC.

This clonotype was detected ten times or more. The chain recombines TRBV27 with TRBJ1-2; D call uncertain. Looked up from germline, CDR1 is MNHEY and CDR2 is SMNVEV (reference sequence). The germline V and J ends were trimmed by 9 bases and 2 bases, with 7 bases remaining between them. This CDR3 has 11 amino acids. The CDR3 sequence is CARRGNYGYTF. The CDR3 DNA reads TGTGCCAGGCGAGGGAACTATGGCTACACCTTC.

This clonotype appeared many times. V gene TRBV6-6 combines with J gene TRBJ2-3; D assignment may be TRBD1 or TRBD2 (5 bases each). This CDR3 has 13 amino acids. Trimming shortened V by 2 bases and J by 4 bases, and 7 bases separated the two germline ends. Germline lookup yields CDR1 MNHNY and CDR2 SVGAGI (reference sequence). CDR3 DNA: TGTGCCAGCAGTTACAGGGGACCAGATACGCAGTATTTT. Translation gives CASSYRGPDTQYF.

Of note for this clonotype: A read error may explain this, as a much larger clone is one base away. Since no conserved phenylalanine or tryptophan closes the CDR3, a read error is the likely cause. V and J are TRBV19 and TRBJ1-1; TRBD1 might be the D (6 bases). The CDR3 is 15 residues long. Between the trimmed V and J ends, which lost 5 bases and 1 base, there was a span of 14 bases. Germline V CDR1 and CDR2: LNHDA, SQIVND (reference sequence). This CDR3 reads CASSLQPTGNTEAFL. The CDR3 DNA follows: TGTGCCAGTAGTCTACAACCGACAGGGAACACTGAAGCTTTCCTT.